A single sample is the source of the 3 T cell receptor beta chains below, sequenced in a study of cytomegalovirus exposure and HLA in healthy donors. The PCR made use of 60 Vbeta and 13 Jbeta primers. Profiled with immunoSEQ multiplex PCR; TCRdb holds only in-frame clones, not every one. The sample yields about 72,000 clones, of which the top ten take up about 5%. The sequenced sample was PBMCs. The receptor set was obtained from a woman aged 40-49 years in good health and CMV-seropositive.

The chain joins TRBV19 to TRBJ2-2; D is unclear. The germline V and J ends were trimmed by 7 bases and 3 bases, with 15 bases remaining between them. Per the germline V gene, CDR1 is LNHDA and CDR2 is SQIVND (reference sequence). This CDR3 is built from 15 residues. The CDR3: CASTVPHLDTGELFF. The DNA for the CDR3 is TGTGCCAGTACCGTACCACACCTCGACACCGGGGAGCTGTTTTTT.

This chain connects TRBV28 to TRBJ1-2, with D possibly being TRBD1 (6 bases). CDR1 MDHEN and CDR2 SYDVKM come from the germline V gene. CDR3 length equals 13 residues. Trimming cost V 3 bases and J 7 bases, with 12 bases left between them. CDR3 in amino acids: CASSLAGGVGYTF. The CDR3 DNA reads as TGTGCCAGCAGTTTGGCGGGGGGCGTTGGCTACACCTTC.

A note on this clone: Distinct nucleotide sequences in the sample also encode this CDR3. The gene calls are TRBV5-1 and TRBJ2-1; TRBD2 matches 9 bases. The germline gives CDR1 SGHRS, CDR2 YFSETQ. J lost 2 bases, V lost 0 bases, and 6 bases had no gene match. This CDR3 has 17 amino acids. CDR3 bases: TGCGCCAGCAGCTTGGGCGCTAGCGGGGTAACCTACAATGAGCAGTTCTTC. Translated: CASSLGASGVTYNEQFF.